One T cell receptor beta chain is described in this entry. Germline V CDR1 and CDR2: SGDLS, YYNGEE. The CDR3 contains 14 residues. With 0 bases removed from V and 2 bases from J, the gap between germline ends came to 8 bases. This record belongs to a study of blood T cell repertoires in COVID-19. Repertoires were generated with immunoSEQ multiplex PCR, while TCRdb's copy carries only in-frame clones and drops some. Of 50,000 to 65,000 clones in the sample, approximately 88% were seen once. Material for sequencing was peripheral blood. The chain is built from TRBV9 and TRBJ1-1; D remains unclear. The source of this sequence is a human donor in a cohort sampled during active COVID-19. The CDR3: CASSVDGVNTEAFF. In DNA, the CDR3 is TGTGCCAGCAGCGTAGACGGAGTTAACACTGAAGCTTTCTTT.